This entry lists 27 T cell receptor beta chains sequenced from one sample in a study of vaccination effects on CD4 cells after COVID-19. Their cognate antigens are unknown. The culture ran for roughly ten days before CD4+ T cells were isolated. Profiling relied on immunoSEQ multiplex PCR, and the TCRdb table lists in-frame clones only, not all of them. The sample holds 40,000 to 55,000 clones, roughly 74% seen once. Sample: CD4+ T cells from PBMCs cultured without peptide, taken before COVID-19 vaccination. Receptor source: a human donor who had a prior SARS-CoV-2 infection.

The chain links TRBV19 to TRBJ1-2, with 7 bases identical to TRBD1. Germline assignment: CDR1 LNHDA and CDR2 SQIVND (reference sequence). The CDR3 is 14 residues long. The ends lost 6 bases at V and 5 bases at J; junction bases unmatched: 9. CDR3 sequence: CASSIRQGGYGYTF. The CDR3 region has the DNA TGTGCCAGTAGCATAAGACAGGGAGGGTATGGCTACACCTTC.

The V gene is TRBV5-1, the J gene TRBJ2-7; 8 bases fit TRBD2. CDR3 size: 14 residues. V was pared by 2 bases and J by 3 bases, with 4 bases of the junction left unmatched. Looked up from germline, CDR1 is SGHRS and CDR2 is YFSETQ. In nucleotides, the CDR3 is TGCGCCAGCAGCTTCGAAGCGGGAGACTACGAGCAGTACTTC. Its protein product is CASSFEAGDYEQYF.

V gene TRBV5-6 combines with J gene TRBJ2-7, with D perhaps matching TRBD2 (6 bases). This CDR3 has 14 amino acids. Trimming shortened V by 5 bases and J by 3 bases, and 15 bases separated the two germline ends. Germline loops: CDR1 SGHDT, CDR2 YYEEEE. CDR3 coding DNA: TGTGCCAGCAGTTCCAGAAGGGAGGTCTACGAGCAGTACTTC. This sequence encodes CASSSRREVYEQYF.

The chain uses TRBV11-3 and TRBJ2-1, with 13 nucleotides matching TRBD2. The J segment lost 3 bases and the V segment lost 5 bases, leaving 7 bases of the junction unmatched. Germline V lookup: CDR1 SGHNT, CDR2 YENEEA. This CDR3 contains 17 residues. This chain's CDR3 is CASSIGRTSGGYNEQFF. CDR3 sequence (DNA): TGTGCCAGCAGCATCGGTAGGACTAGCGGGGGCTACAATGAGCAGTTCTTC.

The CDR3 DNA reads as TGTGCCAGCAGCGCCCTTGAATCGGGTGGCTACACCTTC. Protein: CASSALESGGYTF. The rearrangement joins TRBV9 to TRBJ1-2, with no clear D. Per the germline V gene, CDR1 is SGDLS and CDR2 is YYNGEE. Trimming stripped 3 bases from V and 7 bases from J, with 13 bases between. This CDR3 has 13 residues.

V is TRBV7-3 and J is TRBJ2-2; D is undetermined. CDR1 is SGHTA, CDR2 FQGTGA, per germline. V lost 4 bases and J lost 0, with 6 bases in between. The CDR3 totals 14 residues. CDR3 nucleotides: TGTGCCAGCAGCTATAGACCGAACACCGGGGAGCTGTTTTTT. The encoded protein is CASSYRPNTGELFF.

This sequence joins TRBV2 and TRBJ1-1; D not certain. CDR1 SNHLY and CDR2 FYNNEI come from the germline V gene. The CDR3 totals 14 residues. V was pared by 6 bases and J by 2 bases, with 13 bases between. The DNA of the CDR3 is TGTGCCAGCAGCCCTATGGGGATCAACACTGAAGCTTTCTTT. Translation: CASSPMGINTEAFF.

This clone has just a few counts. The rearrangement joins TRBV24-1 to TRBJ2-3; D uncertain. The CDR3 extends over 14 amino acids. V lost 9 bases and J lost 4, with 16 bases in between. Germline V CDR1 and CDR2: KGHDR, SFDVKD. Here the CDR3 reads CATQDSPPPDTQYF. CDR3 DNA sequence: TGTGCCACCCAAGACTCTCCGCCCCCAGATACGCAGTATTTT.

The chain has TRBV29-1 and TRBJ2-7, with 12 bases that match TRBD2. The CDR3 runs 13 residues. With V trimmed by 8 bases and J by 4 bases, 6 bases remained unmatched. In germline, CDR1 is SQVTM, CDR2 ANQGSEA. The DNA of the CDR3 is TGCAGCTACCGCGGGACTAGCGGGTACGAGCAGTACTTC. It encodes CSYRGTSGYEQYF.

The rearrangement joins TRBV9 to TRBJ1-3; D gene uncertain. The CDR3 sequence is 15 residues long. The V gene's germline CDR1 is SGDLS and CDR2 YYNGEE. V lost 2 bases and J lost 0, with 9 bases in between. CDR3 coding DNA: TGTGCCAGCAGCGTTTCCCCGGTCTCTGGAAACACCATATATTTT. Translating it yields CASSVSPVSGNTIYF.

The chain uses TRBV20-1 and TRBJ2-1; 11 bases fit TRBD2. The CDR3 loop spans 16 amino acids. V was pared by 5 bases and J by 3 bases, with 9 bases of the junction left unmatched. Germline V gene data show CDR1 as DFQATT and CDR2 as SNEGSKA (reference sequence). The CDR3 here is CSARGSLAGVYNEQFF. In DNA, the CDR3 is TGCAGTGCTCGTGGATCACTAGCGGGAGTCTACAATGAGCAGTTCTTC.

This sequence joins TRBV3-1 (or the pseudogene TRBV3-2) and TRBJ2-7; D unclear. This CDR3 is 18 amino acids long. Germline CDR1 LGHDT, CDR2 YNNKEL (reference sequence). V dropped 2 bases and J dropped 0 bases, with 20 bases sitting between them. CDR3 protein: CASSQYYEKKTYSYEQYF. The CDR3 nucleotides are TGTGCCAGCAGCCAATATTATGAAAAGAAAACCTACTCCTACGAGCAGTACTTC.

This clone has more than one count but fewer than ten. The chain has TRBV15 and TRBJ2-2, with D unresolved. Germline V gives CDR1 LNHNV, CDR2 YYDKDF (reference sequence). The CDR3 loop spans 13 amino acids. The germline V and J ends were trimmed by 4 bases and 4 bases, with 7 bases remaining between them. CDR3 amino acids: CATSKIATGELFF. CDR3 sequence (DNA): TGTGCCACCAGCAAAATAGCCACCGGGGAGCTGTTTTTT.

V and J are TRBV6-5 and TRBJ2-5; D gene uncertain. The CDR3 is made up of 12 amino acids. Trimming stripped 2 bases from V and 5 bases from J, with 6 bases between. Germline lookup yields CDR1 MNHEY and CDR2 SVGAGI. CDR3 in DNA: TGTGCCAGCAGTTACACGTCCGAGACCCAGTACTTC. This gives the protein CASSYTSETQYF.

There are a few counts of this clone. The V gene is TRBV27, the J gene TRBJ2-2; 7 nucleotides agree with TRBD2. Germline assignment: CDR1 MNHEY and CDR2 SMNVEV (reference sequence). CDR3 size: 16 residues. With V trimmed by 2 bases and J by 5 bases, 8 bases remained unmatched. Written as DNA, the CDR3 is TGTGCCAGCAGTTTACGTAGCAGGGAGGGTACCGGGGAGCTGTTTTTT. Its protein product is CASSLRSREGTGELFF.

The chain carries TRBV5-4 and TRBJ1-3; D is unresolved. There are 15 residues in the CDR3. Between the trimmed V and J ends, which lost 0 bases and 2 bases, there was a span of 9 bases. Germline CDR1 reads SGHNT; CDR2 reads YYREEE (reference sequence). DNA of the CDR3: TGTGCCAGCAGCTTGGGGGGAGCCCCTGGAAACACCATATATTTT. This codes for CASSLGGAPGNTIYF. The entire variable domain, with the rest obtained from reference TRBV5-4 and TRBJ1-3, is as follows: ETGVTQSPTHLIKTRGQQVTLRCSSQSGHNTVSWYQQALGQGPQFIFQYYREEENGRGNFPPRFSGLQFPNYSSELNVNALELDDSALYLCASSLGGAPGNTIYFGEGSWLTVV.

The rearrangement uses TRBV5-4 and TRBJ2-7, with D possibly TRBD2 on 6 matching bases. The germline V and J ends were trimmed by 0 bases and 3 bases, with 13 bases remaining between them. CDR1 and CDR2 (germline): SGHNT, YYREEE (reference sequence). The CDR3 consists of 15 residues. The CDR3 here is CASSLGPGESYEQYF. Written as DNA, the CDR3 is TGTGCCAGCAGCTTGGGTCCGGGAGAAAGCTACGAGCAGTACTTC. Supplemented by reference TRBV5-4 and TRBJ2-7, the full variable domain reads ETGVTQSPTHLIKTRGQQVTLRCSSQSGHNTVSWYQQALGQGPQFIFQYYREEENGRGNFPPRFSGLQFPNYSSELNVNALELDDSALYLCASSLGPGESYEQYFGPGTRLTVT.

The table lists this clone with a count of one. The chain joins TRBV10-2 to TRBJ1-4; D perhaps matches TRBD1 (6 bases). The CDR3 runs 13 residues. V gave up 6 bases and J gave up 8 bases, with 13 bases separating them. Germline CDR1 WSHSY, CDR2 SAAADI. The CDR3: CASRRGEGEKLFF. Written as DNA, the CDR3 is TGCGCCAGCAGGAGGGGGGAGGGCGAAAAACTGTTTTTT.

The chain links TRBV5-1 to TRBJ1-1; no clear D gene. CDR3 size: 15 residues. Trimming took off 1 base at V and 1 base at J, with 11 bases between the two ends. Germline CDR1 reads SGHRS; CDR2 reads YFSETQ. The CDR3 region is CASSLFTRRNTEAFF. CDR3 coding DNA: TGCGCCAGCAGCTTGTTTACTAGGAGGAACACTGAAGCTTTCTTT.

This clone has more than one count but fewer than ten. This chain links TRBV5-1 with TRBJ2-2, with TRBD2 identical over 7 bases. The CDR3 spans 15 residues. CDR1 SGHRS and CDR2 YFSETQ come from the germline V gene. V was clipped by 4 bases and J by 5 bases; unmatched bases: 8. In nucleotides, the CDR3 is TGCGCCAGCAGCCTTACTAGCGCCATAACCGGGGAGCTGTTTTTT. Amino acid sequence: CASSLTSAITGELFF.

The V and J genes are TRBV6-2 or TRBV6-3 and TRBJ1-1; unclear D gene. Germline V gives CDR1 MNHEY, CDR2 SVGEGT. Between the trimmed V and J ends, which lost 0 bases and 5 bases, there was a span of 13 bases. This CDR3 comprises 15 residues. The CDR3: CASSYSLWGITEAFF. The CDR3 DNA follows: TGTGCCAGCAGTTACTCATTATGGGGAATTACTGAAGCTTTCTTT.

The J gene is TRBJ2-5, the V gene TRBV4-1; 9 nucleotides agree with TRBD2. Germline CDR1 and CDR2: MGHRA and YSYEKL. This CDR3 region has 19 residues. The junction had 18 bases not matched to a gene; V was cut back by 3 bases and J by 4 bases. The CDR3 spells CASSHVGRGGRRSGETQYF. CDR3 sequence (DNA): TGCGCCAGCAGCCATGTTGGGCGGGGGGGCCGCAGGTCTGGAGAGACCCAGTACTTC.

This chain links TRBV6-1 with TRBJ1-1; D unresolved. Germline CDR1 MNHNS, CDR2 SASEGT. This CDR3 region has 14 residues. The V gene lost 0 bases and the J gene lost 2 bases, with 7 bases spanning the gap. The DNA for the CDR3 is TGTGCCAGCAGTGAAGCAGGGATTAACACTGAAGCTTTCTTT. Residues: CASSEAGINTEAFF.

The rearrangement links TRBV6-2 or TRBV6-3 to TRBJ2-5, with D tentatively TRBD1 (5 bases). CDR1 is MNHEY, CDR2 SVGEGT, per germline. Deletions cut 3 bases from V and 10 bases from J, with 12 bases between. The CDR3 is made up of 12 amino acids. CDR3 in amino acids: CASSYYSGIQYF. The CDR3 nucleotides read TGTGCCAGCAGTTATTACTCAGGGATCCAGTACTTC.

The CDR3 spells CASSLDWGGELFF. The CDR3 DNA is TGTGCCAGCAGCTTAGACTGGGGCGGGGAGCTGTTTTTT. The chain has TRBV11-3 and TRBJ2-2, with D unresolved. This CDR3 contains 13 residues. Germline CDR1 is SGHNT and CDR2 is YENEEA. V was clipped by 0 bases and J by 7 bases, with 6 bases between them.

The V and J genes are TRBV30 and TRBJ2-6; the D is unclear. The CDR3 is 13 residues long. CDR1 and CDR2 (germline): GTSNPN, SVGIG (reference sequence). Between the trimmed V and J ends, which lost 6 bases and 0 bases, there was a span of 6 bases. CDR3 in DNA: TGTGCCTGCCCCGGCTCTGGGGCCAACGTCCTGACTTTC. Its protein product is CACPGSGANVLTF.

The genes are TRBV3-1 (or the pseudogene TRBV3-2) and TRBJ2-7; a possible D gene is TRBD2 (7 bases). The germline V and J ends were trimmed by 0 bases and 2 bases, with 11 bases remaining between them. Germline V gene lookup returns CDR1 LGHDT and CDR2 YNNKEL (reference sequence). This CDR3 contains 15 residues. The CDR3 is CASSQDGGQAYEQYF. Here the CDR3 DNA reads TGTGCCAGCAGCCAAGACGGGGGGCAAGCCTACGAGCAGTACTTC.